The 21 T cell receptor beta chains presented below share a single source sample, sequenced in a study of neurological immune-mediated disorders (dated 2019 in TCRdb). Preparation of the library involved 5' RACE. The run used an Illumina HiSeq 2500. TCRdb applied fastp at Q25 and MiXCR to the public reads, then kept only in-frame beta chains. Here each entry gathers all rows of one CDR3 protein and keeps the most common genes and DNA. For this sample the table gives 20,000 or so distinct CDR3 sequences, of which about 2.6% were detected only once. Together, the top ten hold 5.5% of the sample. Material: PBMCs. These receptors came from a woman aged 18-29 years with multiple sclerosis.

There are many counts of this clonotype. The chain uses TRBV12-3 or TRBV12-4 and TRBJ2-3; 7 positions match TRBD1. CDR3 size: 13 residues. The trim removed 5 bases at V and 4 bases at J, leaving 3 bases unmatched. CDR3 nucleotide sequence: TGTGCCAGCAGTCTTACAGGGGCAGATACGCAGTATTTT. It translates to CASSLTGADTQYF.

V usage is TRBV3-1 and J usage is TRBJ1-2, with no clear D. The CDR3 is 14 residues long. V gave up 1 base and J gave up 8 bases, with 14 bases separating them. Looked up from germline, CDR1 is LGHDT and CDR2 is YNNKEL (reference sequence). The CDR3 nucleotides read TGTGCCAGCAGCCAAGGAACCAGCCGGGTCGGCTACACCTTC. The encoded protein is CASSQGTSRVGYTF.

Many counts were recorded for this clonotype. The CDR3 sequence is CAWSFAGASYEQYF. CDR3 DNA sequence: TGTGCCTGGAGTTTCGCGGGGGCGTCCTACGAGCAGTACTTC. The gene calls are TRBV30 and TRBJ2-7; the D gene is possibly TRBD2 (7 bases). Trimming stripped 2 bases from V and 1 base from J, with 12 bases between. The CDR3 extends over 14 amino acids. Germline CDR1 and CDR2: GTSNPN and SVGIG (reference sequence).

This clonotype was detected many times. In DNA form, the CDR3 reads TGTGCCAGTGGGGGGGCTGATCAGCCCCAGCATTTT. It codes for CASGGADQPQHF. The chain combines TRBV3-1 with TRBJ1-5; possibly TRBD1 for D (6 bases). This CDR3 is built from 12 residues. V shed 9 bases and J shed 5 bases, with 11 bases lying between them. Germline loops: CDR1 LGHDT, CDR2 YNNKEL (reference sequence).

This clonotype was seen at least ten times. The V call is TRBV15, the J call TRBJ2-7; 9 bases match TRBD1. CDR3 length equals 14 residues. The germline V gene has CDR1 LNHNV and CDR2 YYDKDF (reference sequence). V gave up 2 bases and J gave up 5 bases; unmatched junction bases: 4. Here the CDR3 reads CATSRLGQGHEQYV. The CDR3, as DNA: TGTGCCACCAGCAGACTGGGACAGGGCCACGAGCAGTACGTC.

This clonotype was seen at least ten times. This chain uses TRBV10-2 with TRBJ2-6, with D unclear. This CDR3 has 13 residues. Trimming cost V 3 bases and J 3 bases, with 3 bases left between them. The germline V gene encodes CDR1 WSHSY and CDR2 SAAADI. CDR3 region: CASSDNGANVLTF. For the CDR3, the DNA is TGCGCCAGCAGTGACAATGGGGCCAACGTCCTGACTTTC.

This clonotype has ten or more counts. The chain employs TRBV20-1 and TRBJ2-7, with D unclear. Trimming shortened V by 6 bases and J by 0 bases, and 15 bases separated the two germline ends. CDR3 length: 14 residues. Germline CDR1 DFQATT, CDR2 SNEGSKA (reference sequence). The CDR3 reads CSASGPSDSYEQYF. CDR3 nucleotide sequence: TGCAGTGCATCCGGGCCCTCTGACTCCTACGAGCAGTACTTC.

The CDR3 DNA is TGCAGTGCTACCCGAGGGGGGCCGCAAGAGACCCAGTACTTC. Encoded protein: CSATRGGPQETQYF. This rearrangement joins TRBV20-1 to TRBJ2-5; either TRBD1 or TRBD2 may fit D (6 bases each). Germline V gene data show CDR1 as DFQATT and CDR2 as SNEGSKA (reference sequence). V was pared by 4 bases and J by 2 bases, with 14 bases between. CDR3 length equals 14 residues.

This clonotype showed up many times. The genes are TRBV5-1 and TRBJ2-7; 12 bases are a match to TRBD2. Germline CDR1 SGHRS, CDR2 YFSETQ. V gave up 5 bases and J gave up 2 bases; unmatched junction bases: 11. The CDR3 runs to 17 residues. This CDR3 reads CASRRGLAGTLTYEQYF. The CDR3 DNA follows: TGCGCCAGCAGGAGGGGACTAGCGGGCACATTAACCTACGAGCAGTACTTC.

This clonotype has a count of ten or more. This chain joins TRBV9 and TRBJ2-7; 8 bases agree with TRBD1. The CDR3 covers 15 residues. Per the germline V gene, CDR1 is SGDLS and CDR2 is YYNGEE. J was trimmed by 6 bases and V by 0 bases; bases with no gene match: 8. The DNA of the CDR3 is TGTGCCAGCAGCGTAGGTTCCGGACAGGGAATCGAGCAGTACTTC. Its protein is CASSVGSGQGIEQYF.

This clonotype was seen repeatedly, ten times or more. V gene TRBV10-3 combines with J gene TRBJ2-2; D gene ambiguous. This CDR3 comprises 15 residues. CDR1 and CDR2 (germline): ENHRY, SYGVKD. The germline V and J ends were trimmed by 6 bases and 1 base, with 12 bases remaining between them. CDR3 sequence (DNA): TGTGCCATCAGAGCCGGGTCTAAGAACACCGGGGAGCTGTTTTTT. Its protein product is CAIRAGSKNTGELFF.

This clonotype came up many times. V usage is TRBV7-6 and J usage is TRBJ2-1; 9 nucleotides match TRBD1. Losses at the gene ends were 3 bases for V and 2 bases for J; bases not matched to a gene: 11. Germline-derived CDR1 and CDR2 are SGHVS and FNYEAQ. The CDR3 covers 18 residues. The CDR3 nucleotides read TGTGCCAGCAGCTTCGGCCTTGGTAACAGGGGGCCCTACAATGAGCAGTTCTTC. Translation gives CASSFGLGNRGPYNEQFF. The full variable domain, its missing parts supplied by reference TRBV7-6 and TRBJ2-1, is GAGVSQSPRYKVTKRGQDVALRCDPISGHVSLYWYRQALGQGPEFLTYFNYEAQQDKSGLPNDRFSAERPEGSISTLTIQRTEQRDSAMYRCASSFGLGNRGPYNEQFFGPGTRLTVL.

This clonotype was picked up a small number of times. This sequence joins TRBV15 and TRBJ1-6, with 7 bases fitting TRBD1. V shed 5 bases, J shed 9 bases, and the junction held 7 bases outside the gene matches. The CDR3 has 14 residues. Looked up from germline, CDR1 is LNHNV and CDR2 is YYDKDF (reference sequence). The CDR3 region has the DNA TGTGCCACCAGCGGGAGGACAGGCACTTCACCCCTCCACTTT. This gives the protein CATSGRTGTSPLHF.

This clonotype was seen repeatedly, ten times or more. CDR3 coding DNA: TGTGCCAGCAGCGTACCGGGACATGGTGGCTACACCTTC. Translation: CASSVPGHGGYTF. The chain couples TRBV11-3 to TRBJ1-2; tentatively, D is TRBD1 (6 bases). CDR1 SGHNT and CDR2 YENEEA come from the germline V gene. This CDR3 contains 13 residues. V gave up 5 bases and J gave up 7 bases, with 14 bases separating them.

In its sample, this clonotype was seen many times. This rearrangement joins TRBV20-1 to TRBJ2-5; D gene uncertain. CDR3 size: 10 residues. V lost 7 bases to trimming and J lost 4 bases, with 7 bases between them. The germline V gene encodes CDR1 DFQATT and CDR2 SNEGSKA (reference sequence). CDR3 sequence reads: CSGRRETQYF. CDR3 in DNA: TGCAGTGGGCGGCGAGAGACCCAGTACTTC.

Concerning this clonotype: One junction end disagrees with the germline gene, perhaps due to a read error. This sequence joins TRBV20-1 and TRBJ1-5, with TRBD1 as a possible D gene (5 bases). This CDR3 has 15 residues. The germline V gene has CDR1 DFQATT and CDR2 SNEGSKA (reference sequence). In DNA, the CDR3 is TGCAGTGCTAGAGTACGGGGACTTGGCAATCAGCCCCAGAATTTT. Protein: CSARVRGLGNQPQNF.

This clonotype was seen repeatedly, ten times or more. The chain's CDR3 is CSVGQGIYGYTF. For the CDR3, the DNA is TGCAGCGTTGGACAGGGGATTTATGGCTACACCTTC. This rearrangement joins TRBV29-1 to TRBJ1-2; 8 bases are a match to TRBD1. Losses at the gene ends were 4 bases for V and 5 bases for J; bases not matched to a gene: 3. Germline V gives CDR1 SQVTM, CDR2 ANQGSEA. This CDR3 is 12 amino acids long.

This clonotype has a count of ten or more. This rearrangement joins TRBV29-1 to TRBJ1-1, with a weak D call TRBD1 (5 bases). The CDR3 totals 13 residues. CDR1 is SQVTM and CDR2 is ANQGSEA in the germline V gene. Trimming took off 5 bases at V and 1 base at J, with 11 bases between the two ends. The CDR3 DNA is TGCAGCGTTTTAGGGGACGGGAACACTGAAGCTTTCTTT. Translated, it gives CSVLGDGNTEAFF. Drawing the rest from reference TRBV29-1 and TRBJ1-1, the complete variable domain is SAVISQKPSRDICQRGTSLTIQCQVDSQVTMMFWYRQQPGQSLTLIATANQGSEATYESGFVIDKFPISRPNLTFSTLTVSNMSPEDSSIYLCSVLGDGNTEAFFGQGTRLTVV.

This clonotype was seen ten or more times. The V gene is TRBV7-9, the J gene TRBJ2-3; 11 bases map to TRBD2. This CDR3 spans 14 amino acids. After removal of 5 bases from V and 13 bases from J, the junction contained 11 bases not matched to a gene. Germline CDR1 SEHNR, CDR2 FQNEAQ (reference sequence). CDR3: CASSRGLAARSEYF. The CDR3 bases are TGTGCCAGCAGCCGGGGACTAGCGGCGCGGTCGGAGTATTTT. Together with reference TRBV7-9 and TRBJ2-3, the CDR3 gives the full variable domain: DTGVSQNPRHKITKRGQNVTFRCDPISEHNRLYWYRQTLGQGPEFLTYFQNEAQLEKSRLLSDRFSAERPKGSFSTLEIQRTEQGDSAMYLCASSRGLAARSEYFGPGTRLTVL.

This clonotype was recorded many times. The chain links TRBV4-2 to TRBJ2-1; the D gene could be TRBD1 or TRBD2 (6 bases each). The CDR3 runs to 15 residues. Looked up from germline, CDR1 is LGHNA and CDR2 is YNFKEQ. V was shortened by 0 bases and J by 7 bases, with 13 bases between the two germline ends. The CDR3 protein is CASSQDQGTLNEQFF. The DNA of the CDR3 is TGTGCCAGCAGCCAAGATCAGGGGACTCTAAATGAGCAGTTCTTC.

Many counts were recorded for this clonotype. The chain joins TRBV6-5 to TRBJ2-3, with 7 bases lining up with TRBD1. The ends lost 9 bases at V and 3 bases at J; junction bases unmatched: 15. Germline assignment: CDR1 MNHEY and CDR2 SVGAGI. The CDR3 is made up of 16 amino acids. In nucleotides, the CDR3 is TGTGCCAGGACGGACAGGCTTATGGGTCATACAGATACGCAGTATTTT. Protein product: CARTDRLMGHTDTQYF.